The clone carrying this T cell receptor beta chain has only a few counts. Its target is unknown. The sample comes from a study of T cells after yellow fever vaccination. Study at large: When fractions had low cell numbers, they were prepared with SMART-Seq v4 Ultra Low Input.

The authors made TCR cDNA by 5'RACE template switching, adding a universal primer site and UMIs. One entry per CDR3 protein, called by TCRdb with MiXCR from the 5' RACE reads. The repertoire holds about 360,000 distinct CDR3 sequences, roughly 6.2% seen once, with 15% in the top ten. This CDR3 is 14 amino acids long. Germline-derived CDR1 and CDR2 are ENHRY and SYGVKD. With 6 bases removed from V and 6 bases from J, the gap between germline ends came to 18 bases. Whole-study results and caveats: Abundant bulk-population clonotypes could contaminate the FACS-sorted repertoires.

V gene TRBV10-3 combines with J gene TRBJ2-7; tentatively, D is TRBD2 (6 bases). The specimen comprised PBMCs, sampled 5 days after the yellow fever booster vaccination. The TCR was taken from a man aged 25 to 45 who received the YFV17D yellow fever vaccine. The CDR3 sequence: CAIRGVAGSPEQYF. DNA for the CDR3: TGTGCCATCAGGGGTGTGGCGGGATCGCCCGAGCAGTACTTC.